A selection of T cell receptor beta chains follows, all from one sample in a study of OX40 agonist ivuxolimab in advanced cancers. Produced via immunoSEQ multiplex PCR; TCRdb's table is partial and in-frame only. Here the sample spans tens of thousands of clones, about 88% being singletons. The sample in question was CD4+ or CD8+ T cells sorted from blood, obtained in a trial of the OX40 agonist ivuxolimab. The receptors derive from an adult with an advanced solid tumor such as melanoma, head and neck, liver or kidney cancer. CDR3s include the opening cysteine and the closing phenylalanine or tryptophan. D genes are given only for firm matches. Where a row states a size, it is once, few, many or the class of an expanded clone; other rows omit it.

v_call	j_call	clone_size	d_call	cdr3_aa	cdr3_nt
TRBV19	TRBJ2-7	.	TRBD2	CASSTSGSFDEQYF	TGTGCCAGTTCGACCAGCGGGAGTTTCGACGAGCAGTACTTC
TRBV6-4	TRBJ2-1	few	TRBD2	CASSDSSGSYNEQFF	TGTGCCAGCAGTGACTCTAGCGGGAGTTACAATGAGCAGTTCTTC
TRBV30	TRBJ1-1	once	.	CAGRLGYHTEAFF	TGTGCCGGGCGACTAGGGTACCACACTGAAGCTTTCTTT
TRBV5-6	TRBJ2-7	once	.	CASIQIRGGHYEQYF	TGTGCCAGCATTCAAATCAGGGGAGGCCACTACGAGCAGTACTTC
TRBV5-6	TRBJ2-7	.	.	CASSFTDRSYYEQYF	TGTGCCAGCAGCTTCACGGACCGATCCTACTACGAGCAGTACTTC
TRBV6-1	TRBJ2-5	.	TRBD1	CASRGTGEETQYF	TGTGCCAGCAGGGGGACAGGCGAAGAGACCCAGTACTTC
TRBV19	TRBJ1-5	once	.	CASRIRGWDQPQHF	TGTGCCAGTAGGATCAGGGGTTGGGATCAGCCCCAGCATTTT
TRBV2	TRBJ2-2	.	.	CASSSYRRSGELFF	TGTGCCAGCAGTAGCTACAGGCGCTCCGGGGAGCTGTTTTTT
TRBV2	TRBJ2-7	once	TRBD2	CASSEPLAGSYYEQYF	TGTGCCAGCAGTGAACCATTAGCGGGATCCTATTACGAGCAGTACTTC
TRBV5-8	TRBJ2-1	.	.	CASSLPNEQFF	TGTGCCAGCAGCTTGCCGAATGAGCAGTTCTTC
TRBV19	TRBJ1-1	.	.	CASSISVGALTEAFF	TGTGCCAGTAGTATTTCCGTGGGGGCGTTAACTGAAGCTTTCTTT
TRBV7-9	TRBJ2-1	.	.	CASSLVGSGYNEQFF	TGTGCCAGCAGCTTAGTCGGCTCGGGCTACAATGAGCAGTTCTTC
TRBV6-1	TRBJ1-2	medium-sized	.	CASSEAGGYTF	TGTGCCAGCAGTGAAGCGGGTGGCTACACCTTC
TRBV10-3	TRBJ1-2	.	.	CAIARGPSLYGYTF	TGTGCCATCGCAAGGGGCCCGAGTCTCTATGGCTACACCTTC
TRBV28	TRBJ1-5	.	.	CATGTAHANQPQHF	TGTGCCACCGGGACCGCCCATGCCAATCAGCCCCAGCATTTT
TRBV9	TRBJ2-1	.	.	CASSVNPDFREQFF	TGTGCCAGCAGCGTAAACCCGGATTTCCGGGAGCAGTTCTTC
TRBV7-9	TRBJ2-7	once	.	CASSSQVRYEQYF	TGTGCCAGCAGCTCCCAGGTCCGCTACGAGCAGTACTTC
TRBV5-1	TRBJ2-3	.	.	CASSLGWGPPDTQYF	TGCGCCAGCAGCTTGGGCTGGGGGCCGCCAGATACGCAGTATTTT
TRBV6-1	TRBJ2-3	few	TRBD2	CASSEASGSTDTQYF	TGTGCCAGCAGTGAAGCTAGCGGGAGCACAGATACGCAGTATTTT
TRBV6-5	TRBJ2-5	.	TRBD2	CASSLSGSETQYF	TGTGCCAGCAGTCTTAGCGGGAGTGAGACCCAGTACTTC
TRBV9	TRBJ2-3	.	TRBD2	CASSALAGAGFSPTDTQYF	TGTGCCAGCAGCGCTCTAGCGGGAGCGGGGTTTTCGCCCACAGATACGCAGTATTTT
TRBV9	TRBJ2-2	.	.	CASSVDSGGPPGELFF	TGTGCCAGCAGCGTAGATTCAGGGGGGCCCCCCGGGGAGCTGTTTTTT
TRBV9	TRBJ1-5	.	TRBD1	CASSVGQGRSQPQHF	TGTGCCAGCAGTGTTGGACAGGGTAGGAGTCAGCCCCAGCATTTT
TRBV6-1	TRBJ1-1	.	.	CASSPGENTEAFF	TGTGCCAGCAGTCCGGGGGAGAACACTGAAGCTTTCTTT
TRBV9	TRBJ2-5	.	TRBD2	CASSVVSSGSLETQYF	TGTGCCAGCAGCGTAGTGTCTAGCGGGAGTTTGGAGACCCAGTACTTC
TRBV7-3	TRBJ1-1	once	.	CASSRVGNTEAFF	TGTGCCAGCAGCCGTGTGGGGAACACTGAAGCTTTCTTT
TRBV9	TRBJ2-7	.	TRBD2	CASSGIGLGEQYF	TGTGCCAGTAGCGGGATCGGGCTGGGAGAGCAGTACTTC
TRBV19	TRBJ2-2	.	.	CASSIGLNTGELFF	TGTGCCAGTAGTATAGGACTTAACACCGGGGAGCTGTTTTTT
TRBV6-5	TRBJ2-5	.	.	CASSYVGASQETQYF	TGTGCCAGCAGCTACGTGGGGGCTTCACAAGAGACCCAGTACTTC
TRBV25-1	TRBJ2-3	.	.	CASSYGDTQYF	TGTGCCAGCAGTTACGGAGATACGCAGTATTTT
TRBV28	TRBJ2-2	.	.	CASSLAGWSGELFF	TGTGCCAGCAGTTTGGCAGGGTGGTCCGGGGAGCTGTTTTTT
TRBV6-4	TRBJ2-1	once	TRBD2	CASSARASGSYGEQFF	TGTGCCAGCAGTGCTAGGGCTAGCGGGAGTTACGGTGAGCAGTTCTTC